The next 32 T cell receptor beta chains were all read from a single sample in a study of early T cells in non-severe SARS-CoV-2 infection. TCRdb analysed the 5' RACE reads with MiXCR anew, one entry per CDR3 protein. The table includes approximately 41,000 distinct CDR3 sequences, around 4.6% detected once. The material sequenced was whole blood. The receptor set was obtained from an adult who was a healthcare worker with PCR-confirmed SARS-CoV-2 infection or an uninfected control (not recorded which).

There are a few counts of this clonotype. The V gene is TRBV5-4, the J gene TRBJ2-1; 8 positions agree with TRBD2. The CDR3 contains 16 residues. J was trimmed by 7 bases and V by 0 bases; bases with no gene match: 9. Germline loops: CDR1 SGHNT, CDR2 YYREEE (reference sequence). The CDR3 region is CASSLAYGGAKNEQFF. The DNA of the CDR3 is TGTGCCAGCAGCTTGGCCTACGGGGGGGCCAAAAATGAGCAGTTCTTC. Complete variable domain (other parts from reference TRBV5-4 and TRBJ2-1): ETGVTQSPTHLIKTRGQQVTLRCSSQSGHNTVSWYQQALGQGPQFIFQYYREEENGRGNFPPRFSGLQFPNYSSELNVNALELDDSALYLCASSLAYGGAKNEQFFGPGTRLTVL.

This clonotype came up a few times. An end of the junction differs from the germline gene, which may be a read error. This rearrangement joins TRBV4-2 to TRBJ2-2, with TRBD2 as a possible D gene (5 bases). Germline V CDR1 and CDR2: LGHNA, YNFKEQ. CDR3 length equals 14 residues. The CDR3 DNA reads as TGTGCCAGCAGCCAGACAAGGAACACCGGGGAGCTGGTTTTT. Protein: CASSQTRNTGELVF.

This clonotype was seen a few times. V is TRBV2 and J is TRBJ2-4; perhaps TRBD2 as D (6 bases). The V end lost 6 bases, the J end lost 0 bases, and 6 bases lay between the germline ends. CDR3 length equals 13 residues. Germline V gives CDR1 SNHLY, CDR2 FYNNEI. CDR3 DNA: TGTGCCAGCAGGGGACTAGCCAAAAACATTCAGTACTTC. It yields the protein CASRGLAKNIQYF. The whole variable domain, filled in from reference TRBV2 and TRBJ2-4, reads EPEVTQTPSHQVTQMGQEVILRCVPISNHLYFYWYRQILGQKVEFLVSFYNNEISEKSEIFDDQFSVERPDGSNFTLKIRSTKLEDSAMYFCASRGLAKNIQYFGAGTRLSVL.

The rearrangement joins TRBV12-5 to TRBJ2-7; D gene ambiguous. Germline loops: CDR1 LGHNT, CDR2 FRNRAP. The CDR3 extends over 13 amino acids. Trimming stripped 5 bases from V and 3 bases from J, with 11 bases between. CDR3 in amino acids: CASGPNNVYEQYF. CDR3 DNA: TGTGCTAGTGGTCCTAACAACGTCTACGAGCAGTACTTC.

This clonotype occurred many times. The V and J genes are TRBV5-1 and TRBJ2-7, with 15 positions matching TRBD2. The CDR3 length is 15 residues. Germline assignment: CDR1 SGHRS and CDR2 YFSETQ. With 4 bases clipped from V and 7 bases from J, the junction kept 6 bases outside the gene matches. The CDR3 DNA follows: TGCGCCAGCAGCGCAGGGACTAGCGGGGGGCAGGAGCAGTACTTC. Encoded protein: CASSAGTSGGQEQYF.

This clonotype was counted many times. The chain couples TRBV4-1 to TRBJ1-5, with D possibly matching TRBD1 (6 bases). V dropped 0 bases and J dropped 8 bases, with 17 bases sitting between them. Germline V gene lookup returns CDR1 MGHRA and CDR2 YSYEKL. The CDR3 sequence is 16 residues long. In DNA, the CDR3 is TGCGCCAGCAGCCAAGAGTGGGCTAACAGGGATGAGCCCCAGCATTTT. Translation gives CASSQEWANRDEPQHF.

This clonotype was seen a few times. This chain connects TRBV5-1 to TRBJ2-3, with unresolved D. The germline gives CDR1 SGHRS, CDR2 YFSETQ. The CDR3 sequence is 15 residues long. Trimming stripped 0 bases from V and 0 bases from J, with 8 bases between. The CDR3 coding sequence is TGCGCCAGCAGCTTGGGTTCGTGGAGCACAGATACGCAGTATTTT. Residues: CASSLGSWSTDTQYF.

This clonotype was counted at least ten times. This CDR3 reads CAWSVNVYEQYF. In DNA form, the CDR3 reads TGTGCCTGGAGTGTAAACGTCTACGAGCAGTACTTC. The chain employs TRBV30 and TRBJ2-7; no clear D. This CDR3 contains 12 residues. The germline V gene encodes CDR1 GTSNPN and CDR2 SVGIG (reference sequence). Deletions cut 0 bases from V and 3 bases from J, with 6 bases between.

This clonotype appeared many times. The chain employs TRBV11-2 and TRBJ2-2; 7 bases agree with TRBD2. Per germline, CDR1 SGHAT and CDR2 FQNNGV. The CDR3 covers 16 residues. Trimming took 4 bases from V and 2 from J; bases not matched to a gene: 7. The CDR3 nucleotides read TGTGCCAGCAGCTCATCCGGGACTACAAACACCGGGGAGCTGTTTTTT. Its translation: CASSSSGTTNTGELFF.

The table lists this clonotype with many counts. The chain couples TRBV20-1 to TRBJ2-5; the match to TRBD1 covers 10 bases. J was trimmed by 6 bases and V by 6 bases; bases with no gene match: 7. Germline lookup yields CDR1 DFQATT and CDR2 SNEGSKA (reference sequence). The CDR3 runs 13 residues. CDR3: CSAPPTGGKTQYF. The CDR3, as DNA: TGCAGTGCCCCTCCGACAGGGGGCAAGACCCAGTACTTC.

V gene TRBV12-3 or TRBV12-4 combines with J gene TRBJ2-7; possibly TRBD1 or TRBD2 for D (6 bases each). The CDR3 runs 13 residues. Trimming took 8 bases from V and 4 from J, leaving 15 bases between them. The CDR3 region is CASSGDLPYEQYF. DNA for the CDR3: TGTGCCAGCTCAGGGGACTTACCATACGAGCAGTACTTC.

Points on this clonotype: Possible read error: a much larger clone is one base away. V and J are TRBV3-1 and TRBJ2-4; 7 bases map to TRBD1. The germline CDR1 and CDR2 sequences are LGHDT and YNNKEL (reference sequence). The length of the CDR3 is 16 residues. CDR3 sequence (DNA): TGTGCCAGCAGCCTTGCTTACAGGGGTTCCAAAGACATTCAGTACTTC. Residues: CASSLAYRGSKDIQYF.

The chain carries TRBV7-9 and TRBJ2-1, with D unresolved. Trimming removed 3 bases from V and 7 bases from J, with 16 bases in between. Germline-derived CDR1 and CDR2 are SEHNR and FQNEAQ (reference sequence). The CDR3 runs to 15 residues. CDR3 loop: CASSFHQSPENEQFF. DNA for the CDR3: TGTGCCAGCAGCTTTCATCAATCACCTGAGAATGAGCAGTTCTTC.

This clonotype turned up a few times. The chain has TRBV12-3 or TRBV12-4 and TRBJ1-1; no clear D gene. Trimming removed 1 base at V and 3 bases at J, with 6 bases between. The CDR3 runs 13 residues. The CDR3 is CASSLDSYTEAFF. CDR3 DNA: TGTGCCAGCAGTTTAGACAGCTACACTGAAGCTTTCTTT.

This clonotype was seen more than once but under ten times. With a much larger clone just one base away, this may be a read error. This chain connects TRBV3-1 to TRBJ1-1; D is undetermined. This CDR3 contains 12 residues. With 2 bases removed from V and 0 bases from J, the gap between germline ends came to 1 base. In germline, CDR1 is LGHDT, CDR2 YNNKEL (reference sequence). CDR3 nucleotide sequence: TGTGCCAGCAGCCAATTGAACACTGAAGCTTTCTTT. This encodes CASSQLNTEAFF.

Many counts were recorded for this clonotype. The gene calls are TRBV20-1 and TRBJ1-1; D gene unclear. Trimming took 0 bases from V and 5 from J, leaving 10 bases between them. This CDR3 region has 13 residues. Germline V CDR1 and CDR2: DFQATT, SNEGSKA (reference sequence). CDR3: CSARDMSGTEAFF. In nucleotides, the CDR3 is TGCAGTGCTAGAGATATGTCTGGGACTGAAGCTTTCTTT.

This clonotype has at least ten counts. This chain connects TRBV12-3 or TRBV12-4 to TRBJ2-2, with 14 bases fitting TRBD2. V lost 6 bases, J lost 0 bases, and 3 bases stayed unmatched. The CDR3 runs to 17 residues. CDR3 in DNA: TGTGCCAGCAGGGGGACTAGCGGGGGCCCGAACACCGGGGAGCTGTTTTTT. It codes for CASRGTSGGPNTGELFF.

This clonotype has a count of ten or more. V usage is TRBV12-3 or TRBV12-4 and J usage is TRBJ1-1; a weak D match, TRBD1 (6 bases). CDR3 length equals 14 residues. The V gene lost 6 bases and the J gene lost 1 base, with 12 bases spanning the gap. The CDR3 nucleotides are TGTGCCAGCAGCCCTAGGACAGCGAACACTGAAGCTTTCTTT. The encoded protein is CASSPRTANTEAFF.

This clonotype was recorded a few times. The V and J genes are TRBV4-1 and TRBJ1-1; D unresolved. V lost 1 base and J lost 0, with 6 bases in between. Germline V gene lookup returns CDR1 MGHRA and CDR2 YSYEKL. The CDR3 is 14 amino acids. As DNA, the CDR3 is TGCGCCAGCAGCCAAGTTTCGGTGAACACTGAAGCTTTCTTT. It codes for CASSQVSVNTEAFF.

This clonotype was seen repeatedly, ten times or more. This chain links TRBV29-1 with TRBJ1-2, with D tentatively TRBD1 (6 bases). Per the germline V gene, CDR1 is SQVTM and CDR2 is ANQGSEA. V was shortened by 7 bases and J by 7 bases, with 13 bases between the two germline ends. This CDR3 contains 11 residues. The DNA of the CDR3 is TGCAGCGCCTGGGGGGCCCGTGGCTACACCTTC. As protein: CSAWGARGYTF.

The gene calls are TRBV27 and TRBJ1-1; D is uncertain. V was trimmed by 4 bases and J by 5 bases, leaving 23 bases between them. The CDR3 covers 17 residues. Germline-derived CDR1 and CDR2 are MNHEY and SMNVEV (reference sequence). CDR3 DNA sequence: TGTGCCAGCAGTTCCCCCCTCACAGCGGGCCAGCATACTGAAGCTTTCTTT. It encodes CASSSPLTAGQHTEAFF.

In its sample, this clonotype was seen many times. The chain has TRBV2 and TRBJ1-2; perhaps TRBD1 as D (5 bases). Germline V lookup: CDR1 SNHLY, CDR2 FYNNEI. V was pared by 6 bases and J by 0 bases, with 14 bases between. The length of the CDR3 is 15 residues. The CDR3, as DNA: TGTGCCAGCAGCCCCCGGGGGGTTGCTAACTATGGCTACACCTTC. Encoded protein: CASSPRGVANYGYTF.

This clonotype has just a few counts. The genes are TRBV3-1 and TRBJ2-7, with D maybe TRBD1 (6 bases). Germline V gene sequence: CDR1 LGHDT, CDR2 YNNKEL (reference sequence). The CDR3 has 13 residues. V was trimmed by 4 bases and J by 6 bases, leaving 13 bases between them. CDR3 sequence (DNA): TGTGCCAGCAGCCTCAGGGGTCCGGGCGAGCAGTACTTC. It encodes CASSLRGPGEQYF.

The CDR3 bases are TGTGCCAGCAGCCTCTCGGAGGGACTAGCGGGGTTTGAGCAGTTCTTC. Its protein product is CASSLSEGLAGFEQFF. The chain joins TRBV7-6 to TRBJ2-1, with TRBD2 matching over 13 bases. Germline V CDR1 and CDR2: SGHVS, FNYEAQ. With 5 bases clipped from V and 9 bases from J, the junction kept 10 bases outside the gene matches. The CDR3 totals 16 residues.

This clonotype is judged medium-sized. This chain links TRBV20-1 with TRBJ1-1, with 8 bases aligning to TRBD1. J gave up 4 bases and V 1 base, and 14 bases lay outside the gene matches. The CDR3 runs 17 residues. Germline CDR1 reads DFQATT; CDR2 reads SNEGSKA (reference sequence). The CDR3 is CSARVREKGQGGTEAFF. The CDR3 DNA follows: TGCAGTGCTAGAGTACGTGAAAAAGGACAGGGTGGCACTGAAGCTTTCTTT.

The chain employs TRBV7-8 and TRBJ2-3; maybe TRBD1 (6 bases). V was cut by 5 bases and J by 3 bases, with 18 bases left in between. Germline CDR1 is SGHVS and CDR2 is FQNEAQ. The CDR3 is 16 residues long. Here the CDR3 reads CASSLNRVGATDTQYF. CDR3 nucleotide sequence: TGTGCCAGCAGCCTGAACAGGGTCGGGGCGACAGATACGCAGTATTTT. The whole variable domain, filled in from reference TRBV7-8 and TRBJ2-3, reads GAGVSQSPRYKVAKRGQDVALRCDPISGHVSLFWYQQALGQGPEFLTYFQNEAQLDKSGLPSDRFFAERPEGSVSTLKIQRTQQEDSAVYLCASSLNRVGATDTQYFGPGTRLTVL.

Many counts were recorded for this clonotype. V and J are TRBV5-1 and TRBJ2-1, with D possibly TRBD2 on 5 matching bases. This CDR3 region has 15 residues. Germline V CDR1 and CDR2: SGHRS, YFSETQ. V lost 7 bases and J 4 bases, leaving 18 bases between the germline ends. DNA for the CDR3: TGCGCCAGCCTCCCCGAGGACTCACCTTACAATGAGCAGTTCTTC. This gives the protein CASLPEDSPYNEQFF. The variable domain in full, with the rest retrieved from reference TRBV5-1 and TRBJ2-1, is KAGVTQTPRYLIKTRGQQVTLSCSPISGHRSVSWYQQTPGQGLQFLFEYFSETQRNKGNFPGRFSGRQFSNSRSEMNVSTLELGDSALYLCASLPEDSPYNEQFFGPGTRLTVL.

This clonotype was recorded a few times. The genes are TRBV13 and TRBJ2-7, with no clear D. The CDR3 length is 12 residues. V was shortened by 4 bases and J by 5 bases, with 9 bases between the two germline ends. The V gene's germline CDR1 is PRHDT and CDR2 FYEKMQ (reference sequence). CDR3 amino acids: CASSSLRNEQYF. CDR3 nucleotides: TGTGCCAGCAGCTCCCTTAGGAACGAGCAGTACTTC.

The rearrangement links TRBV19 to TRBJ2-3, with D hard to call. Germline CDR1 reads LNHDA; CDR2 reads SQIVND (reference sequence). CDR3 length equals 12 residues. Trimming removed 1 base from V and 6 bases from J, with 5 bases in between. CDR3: CASSIVGDTQYF. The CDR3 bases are TGTGCCAGTAGTATAGTTGGGGATACGCAGTATTTT.

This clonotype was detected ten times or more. The CDR3 is CASSSRQGGYGYTF. The CDR3 DNA reads as TGTGCCAGCAGCTCCCGACAGGGGGGCTATGGCTACACCTTC. The gene calls are TRBV12-3 or TRBV12-4 and TRBJ1-2, with 9 bases that match TRBD1. The ends lost 6 bases at V and 4 bases at J; junction bases unmatched: 6. This CDR3 is 14 amino acids long.

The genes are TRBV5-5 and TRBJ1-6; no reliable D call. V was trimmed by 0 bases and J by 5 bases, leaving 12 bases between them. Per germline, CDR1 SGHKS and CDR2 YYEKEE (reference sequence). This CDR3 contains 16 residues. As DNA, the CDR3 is TGTGCCAGCAGCTTGGCCCCCCTCGGGAATAATTCACCCCTCCACTTT. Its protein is CASSLAPLGNNSPLHF. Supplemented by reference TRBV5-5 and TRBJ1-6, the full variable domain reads DAGVTQSPTHLIKTRGQQVTLRCSPISGHKSVSWYQQVLGQGPQFIFQYYEKEERGRGNFPDRFSARQFPNYSSELNVNALLLGDSALYLCASSLAPLGNNSPLHFGNGTRLTVT.

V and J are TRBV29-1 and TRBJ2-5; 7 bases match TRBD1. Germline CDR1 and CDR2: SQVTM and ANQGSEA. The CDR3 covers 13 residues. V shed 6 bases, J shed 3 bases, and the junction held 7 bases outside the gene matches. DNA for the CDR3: TGCAGCGTCAAATCCGGGACAGAAGAGACCCAGTACTTC. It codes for CSVKSGTEETQYF. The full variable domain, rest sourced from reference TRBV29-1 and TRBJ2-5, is SAVISQKPSRDICQRGTSLTIQCQVDSQVTMMFWYRQQPGQSLTLIATANQGSEATYESGFVIDKFPISRPNLTFSTLTVSNMSPEDSSIYLCSVKSGTEETQYFGPGTRLLVL.